Listed below are T cell receptor beta chains from one sample, sequenced in a study of spatial heterogeneity in lung cancer. TCRdb fed the 5' RACE reads into MiXCR, producing one record per CDR3 protein. The table shows around 98,000 distinct CDR3 sequences, with around 19% occurring only once. The sample was PBMCs, taken at follow-up. The receptors were gathered from a male donor with early-stage non-small cell lung cancer. The CDR3 runs from the conserved cysteine through the conserved F or W. D genes are given only for firm matches. Clone size is not always given. Where it is, it says once, few, many or a class for expanded clones.

TRBV6-2/TRBV6-3	13	TRBD1	TRBJ1-2	NA	CASSPPGQYGYTF	TGTGCCAGCAGTCCTCCGGGACAGTATGGCTACACCTTC
TRBV15	18	TRBD1	TRBJ1-6	few	CATSTSRDRAKGNSPLHF	TGTGCCACCAGTACCTCGAGGGACAGGGCGAAGGGAAATTCACCCCTCCACTTT
TRBV15	16	NA	TRBJ2-7	NA	CATSRDIRAATYEQYF	TGTGCCACCAGCAGAGATATACGGGCGGCAACCTACGAGCAGTACTTC
TRBV6-1	17	NA	TRBJ2-1	NA	CASRFEEGGSSYNEQFF	TGTGCCAGCAGATTTGAGGAGGGCGGTAGCTCCTACAATGAGCAGTTCTTC
TRBV20-1	12	NA	TRBJ2-7	NA	CSARDDSYEQYF	TGCAGTGCTAGAGATGACAGCTACGAGCAGTACTTC
TRBV7-8	17	TRBD1	TRBJ1-1	many	CASSLRDRPVMNTEAFF	TGTGCCAGCAGCTTAAGGGACAGGCCCGTGATGAACACTGAAGCTTTCTTT
TRBV2	12	NA	TRBJ1-2	NA	CASRRSGFGYTF	TGTGCCAGCAGACGAAGTGGCTTTGGCTACACCTTC
TRBV18	13	NA	TRBJ1-2	NA	CASSPAGSYGYTF	TGTGCCAGCTCACCAGCGGGATCGTATGGCTACACCTTC
TRBV14	13	NA	TRBJ2-2	few	CASSQYRAGELFF	TGTGCCAGCAGCCAATATCGAGCCGGGGAGCTGTTTTTT
TRBV6-2/TRBV6-3	14	NA	TRBJ1-5	NA	CASRQPTGYQPQHF	TGTGCCAGCAGGCAACCGACAGGTTATCAGCCCCAGCATTTT
TRBV9	15	NA	TRBJ2-5	NA	CASSRGPGEGETQYF	TGTGCCAGCAGTCGTGGCCCGGGCGAAGGGGAGACCCAGTACTTC
TRBV9	16	TRBD2	TRBJ2-2	NA	CASSVVASGSTGELFF	TGTGCCAGCAGCGTAGTGGCTAGCGGGTCCACCGGGGAGCTGTTTTTT
TRBV7-2	16	TRBD1	TRBJ2-2	few	CASSFGTGGRKGELFF	TGTGCCAGCAGCTTTGGGACAGGGGGAAGAAAAGGGGAGCTGTTTTTT
TRBV11-1	13	NA	TRBJ2-5	few	CASSLDSKRPQYF	TGTGCCAGCAGCCTGGACTCTAAGAGACCCCAGTACTTC
TRBV2	17	NA	TRBJ2-2	NA	CASSDPNTSSDTGELFF	TGTGCCAGCAGTGATCCAAACACTAGTTCTGACACCGGGGAGCTGTTTTTT
TRBV2	14	TRBD2	TRBJ2-3	NA	CASRGLAATDTQYF	TGTGCCAGCAGGGGACTAGCGGCCACAGATACGCAGTATTTT
TRBV14	12	NA	TRBJ2-1	few	CASSQENNEQFF	TGTGCCAGCAGCCAAGAAAACAATGAGCAGTTCTTC
TRBV5-1	13	NA	TRBJ2-1	medium-sized	CASSFSKGNEQFF	TGCGCCAGCAGCTTCTCTAAGGGAAATGAGCAGTTCTTC
TRBV4-3	15	NA	TRBJ1-1	NA	CASSQDWGAWTEAFF	TGCGCCAGCAGCCAAGATTGGGGGGCATGGACTGAAGCTTTCTTT
TRBV7-2	16	NA	TRBJ1-5	NA	CASSLDQVRGNQPQHF	TGTGCCAGCAGCTTAGACCAAGTTCGTGGCAATCAGCCCCAGCATTTT
TRBV3-1	14	NA	TRBJ2-7	many	CASSQNTIAYEQYF	TGTGCCAGCAGCCAAAACACAATAGCATACGAGCAGTACTTC
TRBV12-3/TRBV12-4	14	NA	TRBJ2-3	medium-sized	CATSFGGFTDTQYF	TGTGCCACCTCCTTCGGTGGGTTCACAGATACGCAGTATTTT
TRBV5-5	13	NA	TRBJ1-5	NA	CASSFNFNQPQHF	TGTGCCAGCAGCTTCAACTTCAATCAGCCCCAGCATTTT
TRBV20-1	16	NA	TRBJ2-4	few	CSARDQGHGAKNIQYF	TGCAGTGCTAGAGATCAGGGACACGGAGCCAAAAACATTCAGTACTTC
TRBV7-9	14	NA	TRBJ2-1	many	CASSLDGVGNEQFF	TGTGCCAGCAGCTTGGACGGGGTTGGGAATGAGCAGTTCTTC
TRBV27	19	TRBD2	TRBJ2-2	NA	CASSSRLAGPFANTGELFF	TGTGCCAGCAGTTCTCGGTTAGCGGGACCGTTCGCGAACACCGGGGAGCTGTTTTTT
TRBV29-1	13	TRBD2	TRBJ2-3	NA	CSVNGLVTDTQYF	TGCAGCGTAAACGGACTAGTCACAGATACGCAGTATTTT
TRBV20-1	12	NA	TRBJ2-5	NA	CSAPTVQETQYF	TGCAGTGCCCCGACAGTACAAGAGACCCAGTACTTC
TRBV20-1	15	NA	TRBJ2-7	few	CSAPDHTTSSYEQYF	TGCAGTGCTCCCGATCACACTACGAGCTCCTACGAGCAGTACTTC
TRBV4-1	15	NA	TRBJ1-1	few	CASSQVASANTEAFF	TGCGCCAGCAGCCAAGTAGCCTCCGCGAACACTGAAGCTTTCTTT
TRBV24-1	17	TRBD2	TRBJ2-1	few	CATSDRTLAGSHNEQFF	TGTGCCACCAGTGACCGCACACTAGCGGGGAGTCACAATGAGCAGTTCTTC
TRBV7-9	16	NA	TRBJ2-1	few	CASSPRDPSSYNEQFF	TGTGCCAGCAGCCCCAGGGACCCGAGCTCCTACAATGAGCAGTTCTTC
TRBV5-5	16	NA	TRBJ1-5	few	CASSKAAGADNQPQHF	TGTGCCAGCAGTAAGGCGGCAGGGGCCGACAATCAGCCCCAGCATTTT
TRBV2	14	NA	TRBJ2-3	many	CASSELVSTDTQYF	TGTGCCAGCAGTGAACTAGTCTCCACAGATACGCAGTATTTT
TRBV20-1	14	NA	TRBJ1-3	NA	CSASEGGSGNTIYF	TGCAGTGCTAGCGAAGGTGGCTCTGGAAACACCATATATTTT
TRBV4-1	14	NA	TRBJ2-2	NA	CASSQRGPIRGLFF	TGCGCCAGCAGCCAACGCGGACCGATACGGGGGCTGTTTTTT
TRBV30	14	NA	TRBJ2-1	NA	CAWSDHGGTNEQFF	TGTGCCTGGAGTGATCACGGGGGCACGAATGAGCAGTTCTTC
TRBV5-1	14	NA	TRBJ2-5	many	CASSLEAGPGTQYF	TGCGCCAGCAGCTTGGAGGCGGGACCCGGGACCCAGTACTTC
TRBV12-3/TRBV12-4	16	TRBD1	TRBJ2-2	few	CASRKGTDRRTGELFF	TGTGCCAGCAGAAAAGGGACAGACCGACGGACCGGGGAGCTGTTTTTT
TRBV5-4	15	TRBD1	TRBJ2-1	NA	CASSQKGQGYNEQFF	TGTGCCAGCAGCCAGAAGGGACAGGGGTACAATGAGCAGTTCTTC
TRBV30	15	TRBD1	TRBJ1-5	NA	CASRTGGLSNQPQHF	TGTGCCTCGCGGACAGGGGGCCTTAGCAATCAGCCCCAGCATTTT
TRBV2	13	TRBD1	TRBJ1-5	NA	CASSGDSGQPQHF	TGTGCCAGCAGCGGGGACAGTGGGCAGCCCCAGCATTTT
TRBV2	14	NA	TRBJ2-2	NA	CASKTRQNTGELFF	TGTGCCAGCAAGACCCGACAGAACACCGGGGAGCTGTTTTTT
TRBV2	12	TRBD1	TRBJ1-2	once	CASSQDRDGYTF	TGTGCCAGCAGCCAGGACAGGGATGGCTACACCTTC
TRBV29-1	13	NA	TRBJ2-3	few	CSVKRGSTDTQYF	TGCAGCGTTAAACGGGGCTCCACAGATACGCAGTATTTT
TRBV10-3	16	TRBD2	TRBJ2-3	NA	CAISSGTSGRTDTQYF	TGTGCCATCAGCAGCGGGACTAGCGGGAGAACAGATACGCAGTATTTT
TRBV20-1	16	TRBD1	TRBJ2-7	many	CSASNSGTGVKGEQYF	TGCAGTGCTAGCAACTCGGGGACAGGGGTTAAAGGCGAGCAGTACTTC
TRBV24-1	14	TRBD2	TRBJ2-2	NA	CATGLAGQTGELFF	TGTGCCACGGGACTAGCGGGACAAACCGGGGAGCTGTTTTTT
TRBV7-8	16	TRBD2	TRBJ2-3	few	CASSSPPGRARDTQYF	TGTGCCAGCAGCTCCCCCCCCGGGAGGGCCAGAGATACGCAGTATTTT
TRBV5-6	13	TRBD2	TRBJ2-7	NA	CASSGLAAYEQYF	TGTGCCAGCAGCGGACTAGCGGCCTACGAGCAGTACTTC
TRBV5-8	16	NA	TRBJ2-4	few	CASSYWGRAGLNIQYF	TGTGCCAGCAGCTACTGGGGGCGGGCAGGCTTAAACATTCAGTACTTC
TRBV6-6	15	TRBD2	TRBJ2-5	few	CASSARGGTAETQYF	TGTGCCAGCAGTGCGCGGGGGGGGACGGCGGAGACCCAGTACTTC
TRBV7-9	15	NA	TRBJ1-3	many	CASSLVKDSGNTIYF	TGTGCCAGCAGCTTAGTAAAGGATTCTGGAAACACCATATATTTT
TRBV20-1	17	TRBD2	TRBJ2-1	few	CSAREIKRLARGNEQFF	TGCAGTGCTAGAGAGATCAAGAGACTAGCGCGGGGCAATGAGCAGTTCTTC
TRBV3-1	16	NA	TRBJ2-3	few	CASSQGGSRPTDTQYF	TGTGCCAGCAGCCAAGGGGGGTCACGACCCACAGATACGCAGTATTTT